Below are 21 T cell receptor beta chains sequenced from a single sample in a study of CD4 T cells in relation to SARS-CoV-2 and coronaviruses. Unexposed donor CD4+ T cells date from about 2010-2019, before the COVID-19 pandemic. CD4+ T cells were isolated from the cells after around 9 days of culture. These TCRs' antigens remain unknown. Sequenced by immunoSEQ multiplex PCR; TCRdb stores in-frame clones only, minus some. The table includes over 25,000 clones, approximately 80% detected once. Sample: CD4+ T cells from PBMCs, cultured in vitro. The receptors here all came from a human donor in good health.

This chain uses TRBV7-9 with TRBJ2-5; D is unresolved. The CDR3 runs 11 residues. V was cut by 7 bases and J by 5 bases, with 8 bases left in between. CDR1 and CDR2 from the germline V gene are SEHNR and FQNEAQ (reference sequence). The CDR3 region has the DNA TGTGCCAGCACTCTAGGGGAGACCCAGTACTTC. Amino acids: CASTLGETQYF.

As for this clone: The junction differs from germline at one of its ends, possibly a read error. V is TRBV2 and J is TRBJ1-3; 9 bases agree with TRBD1. CDR1 is SNHLY, CDR2 FYNNEI, per germline. This CDR3 is built from 15 residues. The CDR3 protein is CASSVSRTGAPQGNF. The CDR3 coding sequence is TGTGCCAGCAGCGTATCCCGGACAGGGGCCCCCCAGGGGAATTTT.

The J gene is TRBJ2-2, the V gene TRBV9, with D perhaps TRBD2 (5 bases). Trimming left V 3 bases short and J 5 bases short, with 17 bases between. The CDR3 has 16 amino acids. Germline V lookup: CDR1 SGDLS, CDR2 YYNGEE. CDR3 protein: CASSGASSSTTGELFF. CDR3 sequence (DNA): TGTGCCAGCAGCGGAGCATCTAGCTCCACTACCGGGGAGCTGTTTTTT.

DNA of the CDR3: TGTGCCAGCTCACCGGTGGACACCAGGAACACCGGGGAGCTGTTTTTT. Encoded protein: CASSPVDTRNTGELFF. The rearrangement uses TRBV18 and TRBJ2-2, with TRBD1 as a possible D gene (5 bases). The V gene lost 3 bases and the J gene lost 1 base, with 12 bases spanning the gap. The length of the CDR3 is 16 residues. CDR1 and CDR2 (germline): KGHSH, LQKENI.

The V gene is TRBV10-3, the J gene TRBJ2-1; possible D gene TRBD2, 5 bases. Germline V CDR1 and CDR2: ENHRY, SYGVKD. The CDR3 sequence is 15 residues long. Trimming stripped 4 bases from V and 9 bases from J, with 19 bases between. The CDR3 protein is CAISVVNTRNPEQFF. As DNA, the CDR3 is TGTGCCATCAGTGTCGTCAACACTAGGAATCCTGAGCAGTTCTTC.

The chain recombines TRBV3-1 (or the pseudogene TRBV3-2) with TRBJ2-2; 13 bases are shared with TRBD2. V lost 2 bases to trimming and J lost 6 bases; unmatched junction nucleotides: 3. Germline V gene data show CDR1 as LGHDT and CDR2 as YNNKEL (reference sequence). The CDR3 runs 16 residues. The CDR3 nucleotides are TGTGCCAGCAGCCAAACTAGCGGGAGGGCCGCCGGGGAGCTGTTTTTT. Its translation: CASSQTSGRAAGELFF.

The rearrangement joins TRBV7-8 to TRBJ2-4, with D perhaps TRBD2 (6 bases). Trimming pared 4 bases from V and 0 bases from J, leaving 10 bases between. The CDR3 runs 15 residues. Germline V gene data show CDR1 as SGHVS and CDR2 as FQNEAQ. This CDR3 is CASSWDGGAKNIQYF. CDR3 sequence (DNA): TGTGCCAGCAGCTGGGACGGGGGAGCCAAAAACATTCAGTACTTC.

The J gene is TRBJ2-1, the V gene TRBV4-1, with 7 bases fitting TRBD2. Losses at the gene ends were 6 bases for V and 0 bases for J; bases not matched to a gene: 8. The CDR3 is 16 amino acids. The germline gives CDR1 MGHRA, CDR2 YSYEKL. The CDR3 sequence: CASSPSGGRSYNEQFF. The CDR3 region has the DNA TGCGCCAGCAGTCCCTCGGGGGGTCGCTCCTACAATGAGCAGTTCTTC.

This chain uses TRBV4-3 with TRBJ2-4, with D tentatively TRBD2 (5 bases). The CDR3 extends over 18 amino acids. V was pared by 0 bases and J by 0 bases, with 15 bases between. Looked up from germline, CDR1 is LGHNA and CDR2 is YSLEER. In DNA, the CDR3 is TGCGCCAGCAGCCAAGATTTCACGGCGGACTTAGCCAAAAACATTCAGTACTTC. Amino acid sequence: CASSQDFTADLAKNIQYF.

The rearrangement links TRBV25-1 to TRBJ2-2, with D unclear. The CDR3 has 13 amino acids. From germline, CDR1 is MGHDK and CDR2 SYGVNS. Between the trimmed V and J ends, which lost 2 bases and 1 base, there was a span of 2 bases. CDR3 sequence (DNA): TGTGCCAGCAGTGAACAGAACACCGGGGAGCTGTTTTTT. This encodes CASSEQNTGELFF.

The chain is built from TRBV25-1 and TRBJ1-3, with D tentatively TRBD1 (6 bases). CDR1 is MGHDK and CDR2 is SYGVNS in the germline V gene. The V end was cut by 4 bases, the J end by 0 bases, with 16 bases between. This CDR3 is 17 amino acids long. The CDR3 here is CASSAPPTGVSGNTIYF. CDR3 in DNA: TGTGCCAGCAGTGCACCTCCGACAGGAGTCTCTGGAAACACCATATATTTT. Looking up the rest from reference TRBV25-1 and TRBJ1-3 gives the full variable domain: EADIYQTPRYLVIGTGKKITLECSQTMGHDKMYWYQQDPGMELHLIHYSYGVNSTEKGDLSSESTVSRIRTEHFPLTLESARPSHTSQYLCASSAPPTGVSGNTIYFGEGSWLTVV.

The chain has TRBV4-2 and TRBJ1-2; TRBD1 agrees at 7 bases. This CDR3 is built from 14 residues. V lost 2 bases and J lost 5; bases outside the gene matches: 5. From germline, CDR1 is LGHNA and CDR2 YNFKEQ. The CDR3 coding sequence is TGTGCCAGCAGCCAACAGGGACAGCAATATGGCTACACCTTC. This encodes CASSQQGQQYGYTF.

V is TRBV11-1 and J is TRBJ2-5; a weak D match, TRBD1 (5 bases). The CDR3 length is 14 residues. CDR1 SGHAT and CDR2 FQDESV come from the germline V gene (reference sequence). The V end was cut by 2 bases, the J end by 4 bases, with 11 bases between. CDR3 coding DNA: TGTGCCAGCAGCTTAACGGCAGGGCCAGAGACCCAGTACTTC. Translated, it gives CASSLTAGPETQYF.

The gene calls are TRBV3-1 (or the pseudogene TRBV3-2) and TRBJ1-1, with D unclear. V lost 1 base to trimming and J lost 5 bases, with 5 bases between them. The CDR3 totals 12 residues. Germline loops: CDR1 LGHDT, CDR2 YNNKEL (reference sequence). CDR3 sequence (DNA): TGTGCCAGCAGCCAAGCCCAAACTGAAGCTTTCTTT. It encodes CASSQAQTEAFF.

This chain links TRBV4-1 with TRBJ2-7; tentatively, D is TRBD2 (6 bases). The germline gives CDR1 MGHRA, CDR2 YSYEKL. The V end lost 0 bases, the J end lost 1 base, and 10 bases lay between the germline ends. The CDR3 is 15 amino acids. The CDR3 DNA is TGCGCCAGCAGCCAAGAAGCGGAGGGATCCTACGAGCAGTACTTC. It encodes CASSQEAEGSYEQYF.

V and J are TRBV29-1 and TRBJ1-1; possibly TRBD1 for D (5 bases). This CDR3 has 13 residues. Germline values: CDR1 SQVTM, CDR2 ANQGSEA. Trimming took off 6 bases at V and 0 bases at J, with 11 bases between the two ends. The CDR3 nucleotides read TGCAGCGTCCGACAGTGGATGAACACTGAAGCTTTCTTT. As protein: CSVRQWMNTEAFF.

The V call is TRBV4-2, the J call TRBJ1-1, with 12 positions matching TRBD1. Losses at the gene ends were 6 bases for V and 3 bases for J; bases not matched to a gene: 8. Looked up from germline, CDR1 is LGHNA and CDR2 is YNFKEQ. The CDR3 length is 16 residues. The CDR3 sequence: CASSRGTGGIDTEAFF. CDR3 sequence (DNA): TGTGCCAGCAGTCGAGGGACAGGGGGCATCGACACTGAAGCTTTCTTT.

The rearrangement uses TRBV7-9 and TRBJ1-2; D unclear. Trimming took off 10 bases at V and 4 bases at J, with 16 bases between the two ends. Germline-derived CDR1 and CDR2 are SEHNR and FQNEAQ (reference sequence). The CDR3 has 13 residues. The CDR3 is CATAGRRTYGYTF. The CDR3 DNA reads as TGTGCCACGGCGGGCAGGAGAACCTATGGCTACACCTTC.

The chain employs TRBV18 and TRBJ2-1; possible D gene TRBD2, 6 bases. V shed 4 bases and J shed 8 bases, with 9 bases lying between them. CDR3 length: 12 residues. From germline, CDR1 is KGHSH and CDR2 LQKENI. DNA for the CDR3: TGTGCCAGCTCACTCAGGGAGGATGAGCAGTTCTTC. Amino acid sequence: CASSLREDEQFF.

This sequence joins TRBV18 and TRBJ1-4; unclear D gene. The ends were cut back, 2 bases at V and 8 bases at J, with 12 bases in the middle. CDR3 length: 14 amino acids. The V gene's germline CDR1 is KGHSH and CDR2 LQKENI. The CDR3 DNA reads TGTGCCAGCTCACCAAGTGGGTTCAGGGAAAAACTGTTTTTT. Its translation: CASSPSGFREKLFF.

The rearrangement uses TRBV6-2 or TRBV6-3 and TRBJ2-7; possible D gene TRBD1, 7 bases. CDR1 is MNHEY, CDR2 SVGEGT, per germline. The CDR3 consists of 16 residues. V was shortened by 6 bases and J by 4 bases, with 22 bases between the two germline ends. The CDR3 sequence is CASSQPRPRGRYEQYF. The CDR3 DNA reads TGTGCCAGCAGCCAACCCCGCCCCAGGGGGAGGTACGAGCAGTACTTC.